The 17 T cell receptor beta chains below all came from one sample that was sequenced in a study of blood T cell repertoires in COVID-19. The protocol was immunoSEQ multiplex PCR, while the TCRdb copy is restricted to in-frame clones and leaves out a portion. The sample includes around 220,000 clones, around 88% of them seen just once. The sequenced sample was PBMCs or T cells enriched from blood (not recorded which). All receptors come from a woman aged 50 to 60 with acute COVID-19.

CDR3 in DNA: TGTGCCAGCAGCGCCGGACTGATCGCAACTAATGAAAAACTGTTTTTT. Its translation is CASSAGLIATNEKLFF. The chain uses TRBV9 and TRBJ1-4, with D uncertain. The CDR3 loop spans 16 amino acids. Germline CDR1 reads SGDLS; CDR2 reads YYNGEE. With 3 bases removed from V and 0 bases from J, the gap between germline ends came to 12 bases.

This chain uses TRBV15 with TRBJ2-1; D gene uncertain. V was pared by 1 base and J by 5 bases, with 6 bases between. CDR3 length equals 13 residues. Germline assignment: CDR1 LNHNV and CDR2 YYDKDF (reference sequence). As DNA, the CDR3 is TGTGCCACCAGCAGAGTGGAGCACAATGAGCAGTTCTTC. It codes for CATSRVEHNEQFF. The variable domain in full, with the rest retrieved from reference TRBV15 and TRBJ2-1, is DAMVIQNPRYQVTQFGKPVTLSCSQTLNHNVMYWYQQKSSQAPKLLFHYYDKDFNNEADTPDNFQSRRPNTSFCFLDIRSPGLGDTAMYLCATSRVEHNEQFFGPGTRLTVL.

CDR3 residues: CASSEQDKNTEAFF. CDR3 DNA: TGTGCCAGCAGTGAACAGGACAAGAACACTGAAGCTTTCTTT. The gene calls are TRBV27 and TRBJ1-1, with TRBD1 as a possible D gene (5 bases). Trimming took 5 bases from V and 1 from J, leaving 11 bases between them. CDR1 is MNHEY and CDR2 is SMNVEV in the germline V gene (reference sequence). The CDR3 sequence is 14 residues long.

This rearrangement joins TRBV28 to TRBJ1-2, with 7 bases fitting TRBD1. This CDR3 region has 15 residues. Losses at the gene ends were 3 bases for V and 4 bases for J; bases not matched to a gene: 8. CDR1 and CDR2 (germline): MDHEN, SYDVKM. CDR3 residues: CASSFRDRDFYGYTF. As DNA, the CDR3 is TGTGCCAGCAGTTTCCGGGACAGAGACTTCTATGGCTACACCTTC.

V gene TRBV5-5 combines with J gene TRBJ1-5; D gene unclear. This CDR3 spans 15 amino acids. CDR1 SGHKS and CDR2 YYEKEE come from the germline V gene (reference sequence). Deletions cut 0 bases from V and 6 bases from J, with 13 bases between. DNA for the CDR3: TGTGCCAGCAGCTTGGGGTTTGGGAGAGGTCAGCCCCAGCATTTT. It yields the protein CASSLGFGRGQPQHF.

This clone came up once. The rearrangement joins TRBV19 to TRBJ1-5; maybe TRBD1 (6 bases). CDR1 and CDR2 (germline): LNHDA, SQIVND (reference sequence). V lost 5 bases to trimming and J lost 2 bases, with 19 bases between them. This CDR3 has 17 residues. The chain's CDR3 is CASSALRGHAGNQPQHF. The CDR3 bases are TGTGCCAGTAGTGCCCTCAGGGGCCACGCTGGCAATCAGCCCCAGCATTTT.

The chain joins TRBV7-2 to TRBJ2-1, with D maybe TRBD2 (6 bases). The CDR3 runs 15 residues. V lost 5 bases and J lost 3, with 14 bases in between. Germline loops: CDR1 SGHTA, CDR2 FQGNSA. CDR3 DNA: TGTGCCAGCAGCCGGAGGGCTAGCGACTACAATGAGCAGTTCTTC. Amino acids: CASSRRASDYNEQFF.

The chain links TRBV30 to TRBJ1-2; no firm D call. V gave up 5 bases and J gave up 7 bases, with 14 bases separating them. CDR3 size: 12 residues. The V gene's germline CDR1 is GTSNPN and CDR2 SVGIG (reference sequence). In DNA form, the CDR3 reads TGTGCCTGGGTACGGGGAGGCCCTGGCTACACCTTC. The encoded protein is CAWVRGGPGYTF.

This chain uses TRBV7-2 with TRBJ2-7; possible D gene TRBD2, 6 bases. The CDR3 sequence is 15 residues long. Germline-derived CDR1 and CDR2 are SGHTA and FQGNSA. Deletions cut 5 bases from V and 3 bases from J, with 17 bases between. The CDR3 reads CASSQRLEGIYEQYF. CDR3 nucleotides: TGTGCCAGCAGCCAACGACTAGAAGGTATCTACGAGCAGTACTTC.

The chain joins TRBV6-5 to TRBJ1-2; D uncertain. This CDR3 is 12 amino acids long. Germline V lookup: CDR1 MNHEY, CDR2 SVGAGI. The V end lost 2 bases, the J end lost 8 bases, and 9 bases lay between the germline ends. CDR3: CASSYLGGGYTF. The CDR3 nucleotides are TGTGCCAGCAGTTACCTGGGAGGCGGCTACACCTTC.

The V and J genes are TRBV10-3 and TRBJ1-2; 7 bases match TRBD1. Germline CDR1 is ENHRY and CDR2 is SYGVKD. This CDR3 spans 13 amino acids. The trim removed 7 bases at V and 3 bases at J, leaving 5 bases unmatched. CDR3 amino acids: CAIKQGKDYGYTF. CDR3 nucleotides: TGTGCCATCAAACAGGGGAAGGACTATGGCTACACCTTC.

The chain has TRBV7-3 and TRBJ2-2, with TRBD2 identical over 7 bases. Trimming cost V 8 bases and J 2 bases; bases outside gene matches: 2. Germline V gene lookup returns CDR1 SGHTA and CDR2 FQGTGA. The CDR3 loop spans 13 amino acids. The CDR3: CASGTTNTGELFF. For the CDR3, the DNA is TGTGCCAGCGGGACTACCAACACCGGGGAGCTGTTTTTT.

This chain connects TRBV19 to TRBJ2-2; the D gene is possibly TRBD2 (6 bases). The V and J ends lost 10 bases and 4 bases respectively, with 16 bases between them. CDR1 is LNHDA and CDR2 is SQIVND in the germline V gene (reference sequence). This CDR3 spans 14 amino acids. CDR3 protein: CATIRDLLTGELFF. In DNA, the CDR3 is TGTGCCACCATCCGGGACTTACTCACCGGGGAGCTGTTTTTT.

V is TRBV6-4 and J is TRBJ1-1; TRBD1 agrees at 9 bases. Per germline, CDR1 MRHNA and CDR2 SNTAGT. CDR3 size: 22 residues. The trim removed 0 bases at V and 3 bases at J, leaving 23 bases unmatched. This chain's CDR3 is CASSDSSFLGVLRQGEDTEAFF. In DNA form, the CDR3 reads TGTGCCAGCAGTGACTCATCGTTTTTGGGTGTGCTACGACAGGGGGAGGACACTGAAGCTTTCTTT.

This chain connects TRBV2 to TRBJ1-3; 9 nucleotides align to TRBD1. The germline gives CDR1 SNHLY, CDR2 FYNNEI. The CDR3 has 15 residues. V was clipped by 6 bases and J by 4 bases; unmatched bases: 7. The CDR3 reads CASSGDRDGGNTIYF. CDR3 nucleotide sequence: TGTGCCAGCAGCGGGGACAGGGACGGGGGAAACACCATATATTTT.

The CDR3 here is CASKTFTAEAFF. CDR3 sequence (DNA): TGTGCCAGCAAAACGTTTACAGCCGAAGCTTTCTTT. The chain joins TRBV28 to TRBJ1-1; no clear D gene. V was shortened by 7 bases and J by 8 bases, with 14 bases between the two germline ends. This CDR3 has 12 amino acids. Germline V CDR1 and CDR2: MDHEN, SYDVKM. The full variable domain, its missing parts supplied by reference TRBV28 and TRBJ1-1, is DVKVTQSSRYLVKRTGEKVFLECVQDMDHENMFWYRQDPGLGLRLIYFSYDVKMKEKGDIPEGYSVSREKKERFSLILESASTNQTSMYLCASKTFTAEAFFGQGTRLTVV.

The genes are TRBV7-9 and TRBJ1-2; D call uncertain. Trimming took 1 base from V and 6 from J, leaving 9 bases between them. CDR1 is SEHNR, CDR2 FQNEAQ, per germline (reference sequence). There are 13 residues in the CDR3. Here the CDR3 DNA reads TGTGCCAGCAGCTTAGTAGCCGTTGATGGCTACACCTTC. Translation gives CASSLVAVDGYTF.